Sequencing of this T cell receptor (beta chain) was carried out in a study of T-cell reconstitution after alpha-beta-depleted transplantation in children. CDR1 WNHNN and CDR2 SYGVQD come from the germline V gene (reference sequence). Trimming cost V 0 bases and J 11 bases; bases outside gene matches: 1. CDR3 length: 13 residues. As it was prepared, the TCRbeta library received unique molecular identifiers. TCRdb reanalysed the PCR reads using MiXCR and keeps one entry per CDR3 protein. The sample consists of 700,000 to 950,000 distinct CDR3 sequences, roughly 15% of them appearing once. Study-level points and caveats: The main origin of T-cell counts and diversity one year after transplant was newly produced T cells. As was reported, about two months after transplant, alpha-beta T cells came from several hundred expanded graft clones.

Notes on this clonotype: Its cognate antigen is unknown.

The TCR was taken from a male patient younger than 18 who had a stem cell transplant for acute lymphoblastic leukemia, so the T cells may come from the graft donor. The genes are TRBV10-1 and TRBJ2-4; TRBD2 agrees at 10 bases. The specimen comprised PBMCs, mostly from graft donor cells, sampled 360 days after TCRalphabeta/CD19-depleted stem cell transplant. The CDR3 loop is CASSESLAGVQYF. The CDR3, as DNA: TGCGCCAGCAGTGAGTCGCTAGCGGGAGTTCAGTACTTC.